This TCR beta chain is from a study of T cells in Graves' hyperthyroidism and ophthalmopathy. Study results and caveats: Researchers found most expanded thyroid clonotypes above 0.001 in blood as well. Stable hyperthyroidism and ophthalmopathy were separated using 13 V-J signatures. A median about 7 months before onset, the model predicted ophthalmopathy.

Hyperthyroidism had been newly diagnosed in patients aged 18 to 65, and its duration was under 2 months. Amplification targeted TCR beta CDR3 regions from RNA transcripts. An initial round of RT-PCR targeting the TCR CDR3 relied on the HTBI primer set. TCRdb re-called the multiplex PCR reads through MiXCR, storing one row per CDR3 protein. Among 450,000 to 700,000 distinct CDR3 sequences listed, just over 45% were seen once. Trimming stripped 5 bases from V and 1 base from J, with 14 bases between. The CDR3 covers 15 residues. Per the germline V gene, CDR1 is MNHEY and CDR2 is SMNVEV (reference sequence). The table lists this clonotype with a few counts. The antigen is undetermined.

Sequenced material: peripheral blood or thyroid tissue (not recorded which). The sequence was collected from a woman under 30 with Graves' hyperthyroidism. J is TRBJ2-5 and V is TRBV27, with D perhaps matching TRBD2 (5 bases). The CDR3 loop is CASSRERRLQETQYF. DNA of the CDR3: TGTGCCAGCAGTCGGGAAAGGAGGCTCCAAGAGACCCAGTACTTC.